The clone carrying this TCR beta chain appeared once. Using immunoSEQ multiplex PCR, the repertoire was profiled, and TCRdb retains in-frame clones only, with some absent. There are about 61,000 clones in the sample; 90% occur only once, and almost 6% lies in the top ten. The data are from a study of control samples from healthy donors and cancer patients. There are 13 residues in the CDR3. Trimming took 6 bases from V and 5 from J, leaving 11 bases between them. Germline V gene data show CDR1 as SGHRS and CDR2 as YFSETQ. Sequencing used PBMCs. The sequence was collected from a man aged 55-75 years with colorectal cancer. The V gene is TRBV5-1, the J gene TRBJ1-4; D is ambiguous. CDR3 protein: CASKNRRNEKLFF. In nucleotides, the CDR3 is TGCGCCAGCAAGAATCGAAGGAATGAAAAACTGTTTTTT. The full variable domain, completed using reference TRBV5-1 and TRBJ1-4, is KAGVTQTPRYLIKTRGQQVTLSCSPISGHRSVSWYQQTPGQGLQFLFEYFSETQRNKGNFPGRFSGRQFSNSRSEMNVSTLELGDSALYLCASKNRRNEKLFFGSGTQLSVL.